Listed below are T cell receptor beta chains from one sample, sequenced in a study of graft-versus-host responses after intestinal transplantation. Only in-frame clones appear in the TCRdb table, and some are missing; sequencing was by immunoSEQ multiplex PCR. This table has about 88,000 clones, approximately 94% appearing once. The antigens these receptors bind are not known. The sequenced sample was unstimulated CD4+ T cells sorted from spleen or lymph node cells, obtained before transplant. The origin of the receptors is a human donor who was the organ donor for an intestinal transplant. The conserved cysteine and the conserved F or W are not part of the CDR3 here. Fields, in order: J gene, V gene, CDR3 length, CDR3 protein.

TRBJ2-1	TRBV5-4	14	ASSLSGQGGSNEQF
TRBJ1-5	TRBV19	10	ASSMGAQPQH
TRBJ1-2	TRBV28	9	ASGQGYGYT
TRBJ1-1	TRBV18	10	ASSPSFDLAF
TRBJ1-3	TRBV30	10	AFGVSGNTIY
TRBJ1-3	TRBV5-5	16	ASSWTGQESLLGNTIY
TRBJ1-1	TRBV2	11	ASRWDLDTEAF
TRBJ1-2	TRBV28	9	ASSDVSGYT
TRBJ2-7	TRBV30	14	AWSGYPTGTSYEQY
TRBJ1-1	TRBV28	15	ASSFLRTGGKHTEAF
TRBJ2-4	TRBV7-9	17	ASSPRQGDPALAKNIQY
TRBJ1-4	TRBV6-1	13	ASSLDRGDNEKLF
.	TRBV14	10	ASRDNSYEQY
TRBJ2-3	TRBV10-2	10	ASRESTDTQY
TRBJ2-3	TRBV9	12	ASRDIAGTDTQY
TRBJ1-1	TRBV18	14	ASSRSSGTGVGEAF
TRBJ2-3	TRBV7-2	13	ASSLSTGAVDTQY
TRBJ2-3	TRBV13	11	ASSLVPADTQY
TRBJ2-5	TRBV5-4	12	ASSPWTSEETQY
TRBJ1-1	TRBV6-1	12	ASQKGGPGGEAF
TRBJ1-2	TRBV5-1	11	ASSNRESYGYT
TRBJ1-1	TRBV5-1	12	ASSLVQGNTEAF
TRBJ2-4	TRBV27	14	ASSRGQDLAKNIQY
TRBJ2-5	TRBV11-2	14	ASSSAVGGGVETQY
TRBJ2-5	TRBV19	13	ASSIWGNAGETQY
TRBJ2-7	TRBV29-1	12	SAGIGGGPYEQY
TRBJ1-6	TRBV18	13	ASSGTGTGSTPLH
TRBJ2-2	TRBV6-6	10	ASRQQAGELF
TRBJ2-6	TRBV4-2	14	ASDQGQLSGANVLT
TRBJ1-2	TRBV28	12	ASSPPTGASGYT
TRBJ2-1	TRBV7-9	13	ASSQRKDSYNEQF
TRBJ1-3	TRBV7-8	14	AGSSDSPFSGNTIY
TRBJ1-3	TRBV5-1	16	ASSFGSPYSFSGNTIY
TRBJ2-3	TRBV27	14	ASSLYSGGVTDTQY
TRBJ2-5	TRBV7-7	11	ASSLGRQETQY
TRBJ2-3	TRBV11-2	13	ASSKDRGETDTQY
TRBJ2-6	TRBV7-9	12	ASSFASGANVLT
TRBJ2-4	TRBV19	13	ASRKPGQGAYIQY
TRBJ1-1	TRBV28	10	ASLARGGEAF
TRBJ1-3	TRBV7-8	20	ASSRGARTGAYATTSGNTIY
TRBJ1-5	TRBV5-5	12	ASSLVLSTPPQH
TRBJ2-3	TRBV19	13	ASSIALVGTDTQY
TRBJ1-1	TRBV5-1	12	ASSLEAGATEAF
TRBJ2-3	TRBV5-4	12	ASSLKNPGDTQY
TRBJ1-2	TRBV19	12	ASSIRDPPYGYT
TRBJ2-7	TRBV28	12	ASSDRGVIDEQY
TRBJ2-2	TRBV7-6	12	ASSFSANTGELF
TRBJ2-1	TRBV19	14	ASSIDNSRGYNEQF
TRBJ2-7	TRBV6-6	14	ASSYLGGHFSYEQY
TRBJ2-2	TRBV19	22	ATYARSALWDGTSGGTYTGELF
TRBJ1-1	TRBV9	13	ASSVGATPNTEAF
TRBJ2-1	TRBV5-4	13	ASSQAEVGPNEQF